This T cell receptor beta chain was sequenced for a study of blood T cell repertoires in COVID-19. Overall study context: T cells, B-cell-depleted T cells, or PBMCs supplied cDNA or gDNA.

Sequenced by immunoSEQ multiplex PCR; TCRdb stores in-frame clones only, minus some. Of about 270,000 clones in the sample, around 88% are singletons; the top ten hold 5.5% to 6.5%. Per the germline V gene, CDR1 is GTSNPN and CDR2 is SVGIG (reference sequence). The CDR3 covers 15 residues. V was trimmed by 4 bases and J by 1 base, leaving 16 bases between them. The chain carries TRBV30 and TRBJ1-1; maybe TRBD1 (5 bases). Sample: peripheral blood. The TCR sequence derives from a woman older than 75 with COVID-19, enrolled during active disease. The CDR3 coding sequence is TGTGCCTGGACCCGGTGGGGGGGACCGAACACTGAAGCTTTCTTT. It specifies CAWTRWGGPNTEAFF.